The 29 T cell receptor beta chains reported below all come from one sample, sequenced in a study of cytomegalovirus exposure and HLA in healthy donors. The study ran its PCR with 60 Vbeta and 13 Jbeta primers. Clones were read by immunoSEQ multiplex PCR, and TCRdb kept only the in-frame ones, dropping some. This listing includes approximately 58,000 clones. The sequencing input was PBMCs. Receptors were obtained from a woman aged 45 to 65 in good health and CMV-seropositive.

The chain combines TRBV6-1 with TRBJ1-1; D is uncertain. With 4 bases removed from V and 5 bases from J, the gap between germline ends came to 14 bases. The germline gives CDR1 MNHNS, CDR2 SASEGT. The CDR3 contains 14 residues. For the CDR3, the DNA is TGTGCCAGCAGTGTTGACCCCGCGCGGACTGAAGCTTTCTTT. Its protein product is CASSVDPARTEAFF.

The J gene is TRBJ1-2, the V gene TRBV2; tentatively, D is TRBD1 (6 bases). Trimming stripped 3 bases from V and 6 bases from J, with 11 bases between. CDR1 and CDR2 from the germline V gene are SNHLY and FYNNEI. This CDR3 spans 13 amino acids. The CDR3 DNA follows: TGTGCCAGCAGTGACGGGGGGCGGAATGGCTACACCTTC. This encodes CASSDGGRNGYTF.

The chain links TRBV6-8 to TRBJ2-1; TRBD2 matches at 7 bases. Germline loops: CDR1 MNHGY, CDR2 SAAAGT. This CDR3 spans 18 amino acids. Trimming cost V 0 bases and J 8 bases; bases outside gene matches: 16. The CDR3 DNA reads as TGTGCCAGCAGTTACTCCTCGCGCACCCTTGGGAGGGAGGATGAGCAGTTCTTC. This codes for CASSYSSRTLGREDEQFF.

The chain combines TRBV30 with TRBJ2-7; the D is unclear. With 4 bases removed from V and 5 bases from J, the gap between germline ends came to 15 bases. In germline, CDR1 is GTSNPN, CDR2 SVGIG (reference sequence). The CDR3 spans 13 residues. CDR3: CAWNRNMGDEQYF. The CDR3 bases are TGTGCCTGGAACCGAAACATGGGCGACGAGCAGTACTTC.

The rearrangement joins TRBV7-2 to TRBJ2-1; 10 nucleotides line up with TRBD2. This CDR3 has 15 amino acids. Germline V gene data show CDR1 as SGHTA and CDR2 as FQGNSA. The J segment lost 5 bases and the V segment lost 4 bases, leaving 5 bases of the junction unmatched. CDR3 bases: TGTGCCAGCAGCTACGATAGCGGGGGGAACAATGAGCAGTTCTTC. It encodes CASSYDSGGNNEQFF.

The chain carries TRBV7-3 and TRBJ2-7; D ambiguous. The V end lost 1 base, the J end lost 5 bases, and 12 bases lay between the germline ends. Germline CDR1 reads SGHTA; CDR2 reads FQGTGA. The CDR3 consists of 14 residues. The CDR3 reads CASSLSLARDEQYF. The CDR3 nucleotides read TGTGCCAGCAGCTTAAGTCTGGCCCGGGACGAGCAGTACTTC.

The chain combines TRBV7-4 with TRBJ2-7; 10 bases match TRBD1. The V gene's germline CDR1 is SGHVT and CDR2 SQSDAQ. The junction had 9 bases not matched to a gene; V was cut back by 5 bases and J by 5 bases. The length of the CDR3 is 15 residues. CDR3 sequence reads: CASSVVPGQGNEQYF. The CDR3 region has the DNA TGTGCCAGCAGCGTAGTCCCGGGACAGGGGAACGAGCAGTACTTC.

The chain carries TRBV5-1 and TRBJ2-5; 9 nucleotides align to TRBD1. Germline V gives CDR1 SGHRS, CDR2 YFSETQ. The length of the CDR3 is 14 residues. After removal of 4 bases from V and 5 bases from J, the junction contained 6 bases not matched to a gene. The CDR3, as DNA: TGCGCCAGCAGCCCGGGGACAGGGAGGGAGACCCAGTACTTC. It is translated as CASSPGTGRETQYF.

J is TRBJ1-6 and V is TRBV6-6, with 8 bases fitting TRBD1. The CDR3 is 14 amino acids. Trimming removed 5 bases from V and 6 bases from J; junction bases left unmatched: 3. The germline CDR1 and CDR2 sequences are MNHNY and SVGAGI (reference sequence). This chain's CDR3 is CASSTGQGNSPLHF. DNA for the CDR3: TGTGCCAGCAGTACCGGACAGGGTAATTCACCCCTCCACTTT.

The chain carries TRBV18 and TRBJ1-1; a weak D match, TRBD1 (6 bases). The ends were cut back, 0 bases at V and 1 base at J, with 9 bases in the middle. This CDR3 has 15 amino acids. CDR1 KGHSH and CDR2 LQKENI come from the germline V gene. As DNA, the CDR3 is TGTGCCAGCTCACCACCGGGACACAAGAACACTGAAGCTTTCTTT. Protein: CASSPPGHKNTEAFF.

The V gene is TRBV7-9, the J gene TRBJ2-7; D possibly corresponds to TRBD1 (5 bases). Germline CDR1 reads SEHNR; CDR2 reads FQNEAQ (reference sequence). CDR3 length: 16 residues. V lost 0 bases and J lost 6, with 18 bases in between. Written as DNA, the CDR3 is TGTGCCAGCAGCTTAGCCGGTTTCACAGGCCTCCCCGAGCAGTACTTC. Translated, it gives CASSLAGFTGLPEQYF.

The chain joins TRBV18 to TRBJ2-7; 10 bases line up with TRBD2. The CDR3 sequence is 15 residues long. The germline CDR1 and CDR2 sequences are KGHSH and LQKENI. The V gene end was trimmed by 3 bases and the J gene end by 5 bases; junction bases not matched to a gene: 7. CDR3 in amino acids: CASSPESGRANEQYF. The CDR3, as DNA: TGTGCCAGCTCACCTGAAAGCGGGAGGGCAAACGAGCAGTACTTC.

The V call is TRBV28, the J call TRBJ1-5, with 7 positions matching TRBD1. The germline gives CDR1 MDHEN, CDR2 SYDVKM. This CDR3 has 15 amino acids. V dropped 6 bases and J dropped 6; count of bases not matched to a gene: 11. CDR3 nucleotides: TGTGCCAGCAGCCCATCGACAGGGAATGCTCAGCCCCAGCATTTT. It encodes CASSPSTGNAQPQHF.

V and J are TRBV6-1 and TRBJ2-1, with 12 bases identical to TRBD1. Germline CDR1 is MNHNS and CDR2 is SASEGT. This CDR3 is 15 amino acids long. The V and J ends lost 7 bases and 7 bases, in that order; junction bases with no gene match: 8. In nucleotides, the CDR3 is TGTGCCAGCACATCCGGGACAGGGGGCGTGAATGAGCAGTTCTTC. This encodes CASTSGTGGVNEQFF.

The chain is built from TRBV4-3 and TRBJ2-7, with TRBD1 identical over 10 bases. This CDR3 has 16 amino acids. V lost 4 bases and J lost 3; bases outside the gene matches: 9. Germline V gene sequence: CDR1 LGHNA, CDR2 YSLEER. The CDR3, as DNA: TGCGCCAGCAGCCCCTCTAGGGACAGGGGACTCTACGAGCAGTACTTC. Translated, it gives CASSPSRDRGLYEQYF.

The chain couples TRBV7-6 to TRBJ1-1; D might be TRBD1 (6 bases). The CDR3 runs to 16 residues. Germline CDR1 is SGHVS and CDR2 is FNYEAQ. V shed 2 bases and J shed 4 bases, with 17 bases lying between them. The CDR3 DNA is TGTGCCAGCAGCTTAATTCCGGACAGCGTTGGCACTGAAGCTTTCTTT. Translating it yields CASSLIPDSVGTEAFF.

The V gene is TRBV15, the J gene TRBJ2-1, with 8 bases identical to TRBD1. Trimming took 2 bases from V and 0 from J; bases not matched to a gene: 3. The CDR3 is made up of 16 amino acids. Germline V CDR1 and CDR2: LNHNV, YYDKDF (reference sequence). DNA of the CDR3: TGTGCCACCAGCAGACATACAGGGGGCTCCTACAATGAGCAGTTCTTC. Its protein is CATSRHTGGSYNEQFF.

The chain couples TRBV5-4 to TRBJ2-3, with TRBD2 as a possible D gene (6 bases). V was cut by 0 bases and J by 5 bases, with 16 bases left in between. Germline loops: CDR1 SGHNT, CDR2 YYREEE (reference sequence). The CDR3 contains 16 residues. CDR3 amino acids: CASSLGGGTAIDTQYF. The CDR3 nucleotides are TGTGCCAGCAGCTTGGGCGGCGGGACGGCAATAGATACGCAGTATTTT.

CDR3 DNA sequence: TGTGCCAGCAGTACCCCAGGGGTCGGGGAGCTGTTTTTT. This codes for CASSTPGVGELFF. The genes are TRBV28 and TRBJ2-2; D possibly corresponds to TRBD1 (6 bases). CDR3 size: 13 residues. V shed 5 bases and J shed 7 bases, with 11 bases lying between them. Germline assignment: CDR1 MDHEN and CDR2 SYDVKM.

The rearrangement uses TRBV5-5 and TRBJ1-2; unclear D gene. CDR3 length: 13 residues. Trimming took 1 base from V and 3 from J, leaving 7 bases between them. The V gene's germline CDR1 is SGHKS and CDR2 YYEKEE (reference sequence). The CDR3: CASSLRGDYGYTF. DNA for the CDR3: TGTGCCAGCAGCTTGCGGGGAGACTATGGCTACACCTTC. Complete variable domain (other parts from reference TRBV5-5 and TRBJ1-2): DAGVTQSPTHLIKTRGQQVTLRCSPISGHKSVSWYQQVLGQGPQFIFQYYEKEERGRGNFPDRFSARQFPNYSSELNVNALLLGDSALYLCASSLRGDYGYTFGSGTRLTVV.

V is TRBV27 and J is TRBJ1-1; D uncertain. V was shortened by 3 bases and J by 0 bases, with 5 bases between the two germline ends. CDR1 MNHEY and CDR2 SMNVEV come from the germline V gene (reference sequence). The CDR3 consists of 13 residues. The CDR3 here is CASSLYLNTEAFF. The CDR3 DNA is TGTGCCAGCAGTTTGTACTTGAACACTGAAGCTTTCTTT.

V usage is TRBV7-9 and J usage is TRBJ1-1, with 8 bases matching TRBD1. This CDR3 contains 13 residues. Germline CDR1 SEHNR, CDR2 FQNEAQ (reference sequence). V shed 5 bases, J shed 6 bases, and the junction held 5 bases outside the gene matches. CDR3 sequence (DNA): TGTGCCAGCAGCCGATCGGACAGGGCTGAAGCTTTCTTT. Amino acids: CASSRSDRAEAFF.

The J gene is TRBJ2-1, the V gene TRBV6-5, with 9 bases fitting TRBD1. CDR3 length: 15 residues. Germline CDR1 MNHEY, CDR2 SVGAGI. V lost 5 bases to trimming and J lost 5 bases; unmatched junction nucleotides: 7. CDR3 in DNA: TGTGCCAGCAGTCCAGGGACAGGGAACAACAATGAGCAGTTCTTC. This translates into CASSPGTGNNNEQFF.

The rearrangement joins TRBV9 to TRBJ2-1; 10 positions match TRBD1. After removal of 2 bases from V and 8 bases from J, the junction contained 7 bases not matched to a gene. The CDR3 has 15 residues. Germline CDR1 and CDR2: SGDLS and YYNGEE. CDR3 protein: CASSVEGTGDYEQFF. The CDR3 region has the DNA TGTGCCAGCAGCGTGGAGGGGACAGGGGACTATGAGCAGTTCTTC. The full variable domain, rest sourced from reference TRBV9 and TRBJ2-1, is DSGVTQTPKHLITATGQRVTLRCSPRSGDLSVYWYQQSLDQGLQFLIQYYNGEERAKGNILERFSAQQFPDLHSELNLSSLELGDSALYFCASSVEGTGDYEQFFGPGTRLTVL.

The genes are TRBV30 and TRBJ2-5; 9 bases are a match to TRBD2. This CDR3 contains 16 residues. The germline V gene encodes CDR1 GTSNPN and CDR2 SVGIG (reference sequence). J gave up 6 bases and V 0 bases, and 11 bases lay outside the gene matches. CDR3 sequence reads: CAWSVSAGGPRKTQYF. The CDR3 nucleotides are TGTGCCTGGAGTGTATCCGCGGGAGGGCCGAGGAAGACCCAGTACTTC.

The rearrangement links TRBV6-1 to TRBJ2-1; 9 nucleotides agree with TRBD2. CDR1 is MNHNS and CDR2 is SASEGT in the germline V gene. Losses at the gene ends were 0 bases for V and 0 bases for J; bases not matched to a gene: 9. The CDR3 is 19 residues long. CDR3 coding DNA: TGTGCCAGCAGTGAAGCAGGGACTAGCTTAATACGCTCCTACAATGAGCAGTTCTTC. It is translated as CASSEAGTSLIRSYNEQFF.

The chain has TRBV25-1 and TRBJ2-3; D unclear. The ends were cut back, 0 bases at V and 3 bases at J, with 10 bases in the middle. The CDR3 totals 15 residues. In germline, CDR1 is MGHDK, CDR2 SYGVNS. The CDR3 DNA follows: TGTGCCAGCAGTGAATACAGGATTTCTACAGATACGCAGTATTTT. It translates to CASSEYRISTDTQYF. Full variable domain (missing parts from reference TRBV25-1 and TRBJ2-3): EADIYQTPRYLVIGTGKKITLECSQTMGHDKMYWYQQDPGMELHLIHYSYGVNSTEKGDLSSESTVSRIRTEHFPLTLESARPSHTSQYLCASSEYRISTDTQYFGPGTRLTVL.

As regards this clone: Other DNA variants within this sample encode the same CDR3. This sequence joins TRBV30 and TRBJ2-2, with a weak D call TRBD2 (5 bases). CDR1 GTSNPN and CDR2 SVGIG come from the germline V gene (reference sequence). CDR3 length: 15 amino acids. The V end lost 0 bases, the J end lost 6 bases, and 14 bases lay between the germline ends. CDR3 nucleotide sequence: TGTGCCTGGAGTGTGCTCGGCGGGCCCCCCGGGGAGCTGTTTTTT. Its translation is CAWSVLGGPPGELFF.

The chain uses TRBV5-4 and TRBJ2-7; D may be TRBD2 (6 bases). This CDR3 comprises 16 residues. V lost 1 base and J 0 bases, leaving 14 bases between the germline ends. Germline CDR1 is SGHNT and CDR2 is YYREEE (reference sequence). The CDR3, as DNA: TGTGCCAGCAGCTTGCGGGGCGGGGTGAGCTCCTACGAGCAGTACTTC. As protein: CASSLRGGVSSYEQYF.